This entry is about one T cell receptor beta chain. Its antigen is currently not known. There are no base qualities to consult, and no much larger clone falls within one base. These data are taken from a study of OX40 agonist ivuxolimab in advanced cancers. Broadly, across the study: Ivuxolimab, which targeted the costimulatory receptor OX40 (CD134), was an agonistic, fully human IgG2 monoclonal antibody. Intravenous ivuxolimab was administered to patients every 2 weeks at six dose levels: 0.01, 0.1, 0.3, 1.5, 3 and 10 mg/kg. Of the approximately 53 patients in dose escalation, 19 had hepatocellular carcinoma, some 15 had melanoma, 9 had renal cell carcinoma and 9 had head and neck cancer. The dose-escalation cohort was approximately 83% male with a mean age of about 65 years, ranging from roughly 20 to 80. Patients were allowed to have had prior anti-PD-1, anti-PD-L1 or anti-CTLA-4 therapy, and around 40% of the dose-escalation patients had previously received checkpoint inhibitors. Partial responses occurred in three dose-escalation patients, of whom one had hepatocellular carcinoma and two had cutaneous melanoma. The point of sequencing TCRbeta in the periphery was to test whether ivuxolimab changed TCR sequence diversity and drove clonal T-cell expansion. The paper reports the monotherapy dose-escalation portion (N = 52 patients) of the phase I ivuxolimab trial.

Results the study describes overall, beyond this receptor: After ivuxolimab, more expanded clones were found on average in CD8+ T cells than in CD4+ T cells. In partial responders in the 0.1-3.0 mg/kg groups, normalized peripheral clonal expansion was found to be among the lowest, especially among CD8+ T cells. Low levels of normalized T-cell clonal expansion were also seen in some nonresponding patients. The antigen specificity of the clonally expanded peripheral T cells was not determined. Clonal expansion of both CD4+ and CD8+ blood T cells was observed from baseline to week 6 at doses 0.1 to 3.0 mg/kg.

To sequence the TCRbeta CDR3 region, genomic DNA was isolated from the sorted cells. TCRbeta CDR3 regions were sequenced using the immunoSEQ Assay. TCRdb limited this immuneACCESS table to in-frame rearrangements with V and J called. A share of clones is missing; checked studies link under half to unresolved V genes, and the rest is unexplained. The table for this sample lists about 78,000 clones; around 87% of them were counted only once. Together, the top ten hold just under 0.25% of the sample. V trim: 4 bases; J trim: 4 bases; unmatched bases: 10. From the germline V gene (reference sequence), CDR1 is SGHNT and CDR2 is YYREEE. Reading from cysteine to phenylalanine, the CDR3 counts 15 amino acids. The entry retains the CDR3 DNA only, 45 bases that are in frame from base 1. Patients with autoimmune disease history or receiving systemic immunosuppression were excluded from the trial. Peripheral blood for TCR sequencing was collected from all dose cohorts at baseline, on cycle 4 day 1, and on cycle 7 day 1. Samples came from an open-label, multicenter, first-in-human phase I dose-escalation trial of ivuxolimab. Adults with locally advanced or metastatic melanoma, renal cell, hepatocellular, or head and neck squamous cell carcinoma were enrolled in the trial. Before TCR sequencing, CD4+ T cells and CD8+ T cells from peripheral blood were sorted into separate populations.

The sequencing here drew on CD4+ or CD8+ T cells sorted from blood, taken in a trial of the OX40 agonist ivuxolimab. This receptor was identified in an adult with an advanced solid tumor such as melanoma, head and neck, liver or kidney cancer. This chain joins TRBV5-4 to TRBJ1-2; TRBD1 aligns with 7 central bases. The CDR3 in this case is CASSPSQDRTYGYTF. The nucleotides read TGTGCCAGCAGCCCGTCCCAGGACAGGACCTATGGCTACACCTTC.